Listed here are 2 T cell receptor beta chains from one sample, sequenced in a study. TCRdb independently ran MiXCR on the 5' RACE reads; one entry per CDR3 protein. The sample lists around 9,700 distinct CDR3 sequences; approximately 50% were seen once. Tregs were sorted as CD4+CD25+CD127-/low cells. Material for sequencing was Tregs sorted from a lymph node. Every receptor here comes from a female donor with breast cancer.

The chain recombines TRBV20-1 with TRBJ1-6; D is uncertain. Germline CDR1 DFQATT, CDR2 SNEGSKA (reference sequence). Trimming left V 0 bases short and J 0 bases short, with 15 bases between. This CDR3 contains 18 residues. The CDR3 coding sequence is TGCAGTGCTAGAGAAACCACACGGTCGAGCTCCTATAATTCACCCCTCCACTTT. Its translation is CSARETTRSSSYNSPLHF.

On this clonotype itself: The missing conserved phenylalanine or tryptophan at the end of this CDR3 makes a read error likely. V and J are TRBV7-2 and TRBJ2-3; D gene unclear. The germline V and J ends were trimmed by 0 bases and 5 bases, with 6 bases remaining between them. The CDR3 spans 13 residues. Germline loops: CDR1 SGHTA, CDR2 FQGNSA. CDR3 region: CASSLARIDTQYS. CDR3 in DNA: TGTGCCAGCAGCTTAGCGCGCATAGATACGCAGTATTCT.